This TCR beta chain was identified during a study of CD8 T cells in ankylosing spondylitis. Study-level points and caveats: Matched ankylosing spondylitis synovial fluid reportedly contained a significantly enriched population of disease-linked clones.

TCRdb re-analysed the 5' RACE reads in MiXCR, keeping a single row per CDR3 protein. This table holds some 340,000 distinct CDR3 sequences, 14% to 15% found once. This CDR3 is 13 amino acids long. The germline CDR1 and CDR2 sequences are SQVTM and ANQGSEA. V lost 8 bases to trimming and J lost 5 bases, with 18 bases between them. Concerning this clonotype itself: What it recognizes is unknown.

V and J are TRBV29-1 and TRBJ2-5; D is possibly TRBD1 (7 bases). This TCR derives from a male donor with ankylosing spondylitis or in good health (not recorded which). Sequencing was carried out using blood, either unsorted or a sorted T cell fraction (not recorded which). The CDR3 nucleotides are TGCAGCCCCAGGAGGGGGCGTGGGGAGACCCAGTACTTC. Amino acids: CSPRRGRGETQYF.